This T cell receptor (beta chain) was sequenced for a study of T-cell memory formation after mild COVID-19. Notes on the study in general: Clones that contracted from day 15 to 85 were balanced CD4/CD8, while later expanders leaned CD4+. Confirmation was lacking for SARS-CoV-2 specificity of second-wave clones that peaked on day 37. There were some responding clones in pre-infection memory, which suggested that cross-reactive memory had joined. CD4+ contracting clones were found mainly in CM and EM, and CD8+ ones in EMRA.

Regarding this clonotype: Its matching antigen is unknown.

TCRdb re-derived calls from the 5' RACE reads in MiXCR, one entry per CDR3 protein. The table lists approximately 400,000 distinct CDR3 sequences, 20% to 25% of them singletons. Germline V CDR1 and CDR2: MDHEN, SYDVKM. The ends were cut back, 5 bases at V and 4 bases at J, with 21 bases in the middle. The CDR3 runs to 18 residues. Sequences were obtained from PBMCs or a T cell subset sorted from them (not recorded which). This chain links TRBV28 with TRBJ2-6; D might be TRBD2 (5 bases). The sequence was obtained from an adult woman who had mild COVID-19 (a few samples of this study predate the infection). Cell type and time point are not known. This CDR3 is CASSPERTGSEGANVLTF. The CDR3 nucleotides read TGTGCCAGCAGTCCTGAGCGAACGGGGTCGGAGGGGGCCAACGTCCTGACTTTC.